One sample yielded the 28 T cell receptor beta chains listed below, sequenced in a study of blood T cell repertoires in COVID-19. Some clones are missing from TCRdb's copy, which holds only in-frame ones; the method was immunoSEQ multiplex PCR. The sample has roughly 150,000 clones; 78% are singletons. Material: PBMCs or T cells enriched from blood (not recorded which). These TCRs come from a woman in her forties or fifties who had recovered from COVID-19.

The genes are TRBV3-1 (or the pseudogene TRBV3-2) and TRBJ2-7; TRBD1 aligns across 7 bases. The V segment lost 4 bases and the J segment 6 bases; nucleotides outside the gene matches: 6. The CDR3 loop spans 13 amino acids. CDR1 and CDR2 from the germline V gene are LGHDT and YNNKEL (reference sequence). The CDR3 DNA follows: TGTGCCAGCAGCCGTACAGGGGACAGCGAGCAGTACGTC. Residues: CASSRTGDSEQYV.

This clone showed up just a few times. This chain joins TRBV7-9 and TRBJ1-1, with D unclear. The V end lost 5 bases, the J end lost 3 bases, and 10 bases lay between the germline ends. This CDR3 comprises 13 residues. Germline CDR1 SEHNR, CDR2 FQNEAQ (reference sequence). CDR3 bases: TGTGCCAGCAGCCCCCGAGTAGACACTGAAGCTTTCTTT. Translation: CASSPRVDTEAFF.

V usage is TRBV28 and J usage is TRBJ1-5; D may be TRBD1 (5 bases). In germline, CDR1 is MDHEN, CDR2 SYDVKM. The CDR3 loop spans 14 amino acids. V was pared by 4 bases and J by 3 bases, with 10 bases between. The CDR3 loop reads CASSSGLNNQPQHF. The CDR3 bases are TGTGCCAGCAGTTCGGGACTGAACAATCAGCCCCAGCATTTT.

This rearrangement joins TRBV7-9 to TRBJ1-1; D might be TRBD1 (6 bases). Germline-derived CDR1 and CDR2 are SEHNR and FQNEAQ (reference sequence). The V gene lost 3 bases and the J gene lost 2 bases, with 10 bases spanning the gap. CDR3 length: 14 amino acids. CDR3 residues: CASSLGQINTEAFF. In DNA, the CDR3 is TGTGCCAGCAGCTTGGGACAAATCAACACTGAAGCTTTCTTT.

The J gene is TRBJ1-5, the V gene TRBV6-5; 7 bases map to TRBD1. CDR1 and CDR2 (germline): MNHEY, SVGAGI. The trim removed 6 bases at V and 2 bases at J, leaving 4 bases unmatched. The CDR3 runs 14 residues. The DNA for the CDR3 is TGTGCCAGCAGCGTTACAGGGGGCAATCAGCCCCAGCATTTT. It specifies CASSVTGGNQPQHF.

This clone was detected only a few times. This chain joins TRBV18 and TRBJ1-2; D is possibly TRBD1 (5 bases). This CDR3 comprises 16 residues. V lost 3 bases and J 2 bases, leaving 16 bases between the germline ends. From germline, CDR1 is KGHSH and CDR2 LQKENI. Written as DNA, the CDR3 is TGTGCCAGCTCACCCGGTGTTGGGGGGTCGAACTATGGCTACACCTTC. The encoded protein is CASSPGVGGSNYGYTF.

Here the CDR3 reads CASSETGAGNTIYF. The CDR3 DNA sequence: TGTGCCAGCAGCGAGACAGGGGCTGGAAACACCATATATTTT. The J gene is TRBJ1-3, the V gene TRBV7-2; 8 positions agree with TRBD1. J gave up 2 bases and V 5 bases, and 2 bases lay outside the gene matches. CDR1 and CDR2 (germline): SGHTA, FQGNSA. This CDR3 is 14 amino acids long.

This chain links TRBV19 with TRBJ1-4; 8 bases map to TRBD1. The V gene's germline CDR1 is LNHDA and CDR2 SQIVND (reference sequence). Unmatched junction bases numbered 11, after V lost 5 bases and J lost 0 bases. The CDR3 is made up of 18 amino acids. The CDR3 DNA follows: TGTGCCAGTAGTCTCTGGGGGCAGGGGGCGTCAACTAATGAAAAACTGTTTTTT. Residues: CASSLWGQGASTNEKLFF.

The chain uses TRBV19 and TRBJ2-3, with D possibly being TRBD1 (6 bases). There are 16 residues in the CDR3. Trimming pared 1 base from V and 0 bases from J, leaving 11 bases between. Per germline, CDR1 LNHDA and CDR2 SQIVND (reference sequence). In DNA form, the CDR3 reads TGTGCCAGTAGTATAGCCAGGGGACCTAGCACAGATACGCAGTATTTT. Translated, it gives CASSIARGPSTDTQYF.

In nucleotides, the CDR3 is TGTGCCAGCTCACCGGACTGGGGGGGCAACAATTCACCCCTCCACTTT. Its protein is CASSPDWGGNNSPLHF. The V call is TRBV18, the J call TRBJ1-6; perhaps TRBD1 as D (6 bases). With 3 bases removed from V and 7 bases from J, the gap between germline ends came to 16 bases. The CDR3 length is 16 residues. Per the germline V gene, CDR1 is KGHSH and CDR2 is LQKENI.

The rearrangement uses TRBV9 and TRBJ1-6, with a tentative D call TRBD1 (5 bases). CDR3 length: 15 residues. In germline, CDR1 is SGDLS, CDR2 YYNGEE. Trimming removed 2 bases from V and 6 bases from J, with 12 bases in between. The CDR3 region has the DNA TGTGCCAGCAGCGTTTTCAGGGTGCCTAATTCACCCCTCCACTTT. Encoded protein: CASSVFRVPNSPLHF.

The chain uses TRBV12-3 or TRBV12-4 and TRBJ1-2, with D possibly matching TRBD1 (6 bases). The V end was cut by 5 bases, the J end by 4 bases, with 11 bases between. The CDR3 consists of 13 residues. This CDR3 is CASSLSDSYGYTF. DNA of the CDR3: TGTGCCAGCAGTCTTTCGGACAGCTATGGCTACACCTTC.

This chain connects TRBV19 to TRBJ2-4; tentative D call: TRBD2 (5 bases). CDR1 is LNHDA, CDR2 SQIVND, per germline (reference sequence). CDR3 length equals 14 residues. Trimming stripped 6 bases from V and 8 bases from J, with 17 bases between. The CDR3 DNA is TGTGCCAGTAGCTCACATTCCCGGCGGGACATTCAGTACTTC. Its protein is CASSSHSRRDIQYF.

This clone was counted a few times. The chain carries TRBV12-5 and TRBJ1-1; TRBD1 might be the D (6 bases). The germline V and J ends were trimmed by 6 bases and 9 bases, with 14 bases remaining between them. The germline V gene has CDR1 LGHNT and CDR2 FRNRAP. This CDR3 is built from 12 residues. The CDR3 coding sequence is TGTGCTAGTGGGGACGCCGGACAGCAAGCTTTCTTT. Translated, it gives CASGDAGQQAFF. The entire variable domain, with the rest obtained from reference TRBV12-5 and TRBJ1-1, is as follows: DARVTQTPRHKVTEMGQEVTMRCQPILGHNTVFWYRQTMMQGLELLAYFRNRAPLDDSGMPKDRFSAEMPDATLATLKIQPSEPRDSAVYFCASGDAGQQAFFGQGTRLTVV.

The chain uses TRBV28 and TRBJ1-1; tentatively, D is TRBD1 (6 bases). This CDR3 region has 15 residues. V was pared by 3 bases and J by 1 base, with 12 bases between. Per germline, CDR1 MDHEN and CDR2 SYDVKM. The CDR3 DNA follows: TGTGCCAGCAGTTTGGCGGACAGACCGAACACTGAAGCTTTCTTT. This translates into CASSLADRPNTEAFF.

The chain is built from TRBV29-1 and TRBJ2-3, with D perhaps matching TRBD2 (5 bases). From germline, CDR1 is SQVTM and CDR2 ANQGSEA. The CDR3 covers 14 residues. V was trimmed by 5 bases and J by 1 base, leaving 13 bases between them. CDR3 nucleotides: TGCAGCGTTTACGAGGGCTGGGGCACAGATACGCAGTATTTT. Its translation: CSVYEGWGTDTQYF.

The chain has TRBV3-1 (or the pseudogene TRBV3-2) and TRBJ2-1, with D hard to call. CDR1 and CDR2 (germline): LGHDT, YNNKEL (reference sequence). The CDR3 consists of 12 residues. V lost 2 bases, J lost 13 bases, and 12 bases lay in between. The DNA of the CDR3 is TGTGCCAGCAGCCAAATTAGAACCCGCCAGTTCTTC. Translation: CASSQIRTRQFF.

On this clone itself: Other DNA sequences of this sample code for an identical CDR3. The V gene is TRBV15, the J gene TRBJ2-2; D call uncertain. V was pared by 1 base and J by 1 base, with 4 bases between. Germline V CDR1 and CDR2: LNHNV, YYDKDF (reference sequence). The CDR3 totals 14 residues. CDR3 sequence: CATSRGQNTGELFF. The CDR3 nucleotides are TGTGCCACCAGCAGAGGGCAGAACACCGGGGAGCTGTTTTTT.

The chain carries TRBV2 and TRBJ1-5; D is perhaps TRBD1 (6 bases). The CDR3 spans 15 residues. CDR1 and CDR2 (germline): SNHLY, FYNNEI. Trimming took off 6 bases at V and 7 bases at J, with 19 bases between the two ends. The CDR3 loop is CASSADRSARQPQHF. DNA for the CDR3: TGTGCCAGCAGCGCCGACAGGTCGGCACGCCAGCCCCAGCATTTT.

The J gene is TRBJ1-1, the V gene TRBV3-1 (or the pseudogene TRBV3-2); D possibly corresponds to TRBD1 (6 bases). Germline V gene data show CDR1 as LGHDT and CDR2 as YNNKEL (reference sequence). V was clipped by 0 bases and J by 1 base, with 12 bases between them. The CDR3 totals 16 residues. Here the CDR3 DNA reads TGTGCCAGCAGCCAAGATCTCTCCAGGGGGAACACTGAAGCTTTCTTT. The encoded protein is CASSQDLSRGNTEAFF.

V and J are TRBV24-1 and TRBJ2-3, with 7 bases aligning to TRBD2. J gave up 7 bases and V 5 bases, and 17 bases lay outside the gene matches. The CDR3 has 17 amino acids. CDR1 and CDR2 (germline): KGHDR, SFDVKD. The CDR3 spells CATSAPPGRAGRNTQYF. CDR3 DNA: TGTGCCACCAGTGCTCCCCCTGGGCGAGCGGGGCGAAATACGCAGTATTTT.

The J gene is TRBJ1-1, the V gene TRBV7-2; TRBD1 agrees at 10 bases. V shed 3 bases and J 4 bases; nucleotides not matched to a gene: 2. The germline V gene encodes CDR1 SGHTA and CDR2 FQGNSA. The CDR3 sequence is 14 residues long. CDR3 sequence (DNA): TGTGCCAGCAGCTTGGGACAGGGGAGCACTGAAGCTTTCTTT. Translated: CASSLGQGSTEAFF.

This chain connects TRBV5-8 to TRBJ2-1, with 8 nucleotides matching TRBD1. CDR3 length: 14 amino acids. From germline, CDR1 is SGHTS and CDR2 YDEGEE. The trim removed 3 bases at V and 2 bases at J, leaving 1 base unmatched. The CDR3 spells CASSSRGPYNEQFF. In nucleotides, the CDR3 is TGTGCCAGCAGCTCCAGGGGGCCCTACAATGAGCAGTTCTTC.

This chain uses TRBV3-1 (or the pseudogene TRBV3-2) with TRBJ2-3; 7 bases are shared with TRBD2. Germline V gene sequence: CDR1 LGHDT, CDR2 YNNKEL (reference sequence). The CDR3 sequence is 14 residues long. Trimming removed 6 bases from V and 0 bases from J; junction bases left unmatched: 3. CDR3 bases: TGTGCCAGCAGGGCTAGCGGAAGCACAGATACGCAGTATTTT. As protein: CASRASGSTDTQYF.

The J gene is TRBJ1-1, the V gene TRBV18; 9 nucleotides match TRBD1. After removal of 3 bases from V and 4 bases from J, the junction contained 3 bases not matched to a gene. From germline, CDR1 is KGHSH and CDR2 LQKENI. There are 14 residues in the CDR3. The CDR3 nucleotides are TGTGCCAGCTCACCGGGGACAGGGATCACTGAAGCTTTCTTT. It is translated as CASSPGTGITEAFF.

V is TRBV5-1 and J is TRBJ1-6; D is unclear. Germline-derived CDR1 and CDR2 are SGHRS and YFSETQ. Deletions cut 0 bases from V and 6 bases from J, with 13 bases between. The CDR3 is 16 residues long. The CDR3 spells CASSLVVGAPNSPLHF. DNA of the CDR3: TGCGCCAGCAGCTTGGTAGTGGGCGCGCCTAATTCACCCCTCCACTTT.

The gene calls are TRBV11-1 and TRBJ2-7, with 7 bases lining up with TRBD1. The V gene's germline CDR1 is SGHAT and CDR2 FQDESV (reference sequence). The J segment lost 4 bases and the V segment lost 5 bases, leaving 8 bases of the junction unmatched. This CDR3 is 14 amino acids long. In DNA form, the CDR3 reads TGTGCCAGCAGCCCGGGGACAGCCAATTACGAGCAGTACGTC. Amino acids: CASSPGTANYEQYV.

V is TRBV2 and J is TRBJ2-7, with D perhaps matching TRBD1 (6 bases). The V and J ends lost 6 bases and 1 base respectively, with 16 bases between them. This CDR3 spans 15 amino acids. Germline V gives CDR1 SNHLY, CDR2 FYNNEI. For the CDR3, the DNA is TGTGCCAGCAGGAGAGTCGAAGGGGGATCCTACGAGCAGTACGTC. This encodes CASRRVEGGSYEQYV.